The rows below give T cell receptor beta chains drawn from one sample of a study of T-cell memory formation after mild COVID-19. A single record per CDR3 protein comes from TCRdb applying MiXCR to the 5' RACE reads. The repertoire holds just under 350,000 distinct CDR3 sequences, with roughly 13% as singletons. Material for sequencing was PBMCs or a T cell subset sorted from them (not recorded which). Receptors originate from a man younger than 35 who had mild COVID-19 (a few samples of this study predate the infection). Cell type and time point are not known. The CDR3 runs from the conserved cysteine through the conserved F or W. Fields, in order: D gene, V gene, clone size, J gene, CDR3 protein, CDR3 DNA. D genes are given only for firm matches. Where a row states a size, it is once, few, many or the class of an expanded clone; other rows omit it.

TRBD1,TRBV27,NA,TRBJ1-5,CASRPTGGNQPKHF,TGTGCCAGCAGACCAACAGGGGGCAATCAGCCCAAGCATTTT
TRBD1,TRBV6-5,few,TRBJ1-6,CASSSGTGRIPLHF,TGTGCCAGCAGTTCAGGGACAGGCCGGATCCCCCTCCACTTT
NA,TRBV5-1,many,TRBJ2-2,CASSLWGRTGELFF,TGCGCCAGCAGCTTGTGGGGCCGGACCGGGGAGCTGTTTTTT
NA,TRBV7-9,many,TRBJ2-1,CASGGPKQFF,TGTGCCAGCGGTGGCCCCAAGCAGTTCTTC
NA,TRBV7-8,many,TRBJ2-1,CASSSMNSNEQFF,TGTGCCAGCAGCTCCATGAACAGCAATGAGCAGTTCTTC
NA,TRBV6-5,NA,TRBJ1-5,CASSYNENQPQHF,TGTGCCAGCAGTTACAACGAGAATCAGCCCCAGCATTTT
TRBD1,TRBV7-2,few,TRBJ1-1,CASSFRQGWTEAFF,TGTGCCAGCAGCTTTAGACAGGGCTGGACTGAAGCTTTCTTT
NA,TRBV7-6,few,TRBJ1-6,CASRQSSGAPLHF,TGTGCCAGCAGGCAAAGCTCGGGGGCGCCCCTCCACTTT
NA,TRBV27,many,TRBJ2-3,CASSSGWLVGTDTQYF,TGTGCCAGCAGTTCTGGTTGGCTAGTGGGGACAGATACGCAGTATTTT
TRBD2,TRBV10-2,NA,TRBJ2-7,CASSDPVAGAPYEQYF,TGCGCCAGCAGTGACCCAGTAGCGGGGGCCCCCTACGAGCAGTACTTC
NA,TRBV6-2/TRBV6-3,NA,TRBJ1-5,CASSLGAPGQPQHF,TGTGCCAGCAGTTTGGGGGCGCCGGGTCAGCCCCAGCATTTT
NA,TRBV29-1,many,TRBJ2-3,CSVDLGVTDTQYF,TGCAGCGTTGATCTGGGGGTGACAGATACGCAGTATTTT
NA,TRBV23-1,NA,TRBJ1-5,CASTLVCQPQHF,TGCGCCAGCACCCTCGTTTGTCAGCCCCAGCATTTT
NA,TRBV5-1,NA,TRBJ1-2,CASSLLSTNYGYTF,TGCGCCAGCAGCTTGCTCTCTACTAACTATGGCTACACCTTC
NA,TRBV11-2,NA,TRBJ2-2,CASSLGMWNQNTGELFF,TGTGCCAGCAGCTTAGGAATGTGGAATCAAAACACCGGGGAGCTGTTTTTT
NA,TRBV4-3,many,TRBJ2-6,CASSQVPGAGANVLTF,TGCGCCAGCAGCCAAGTTCCGGGGGCAGGGGCCAACGTCCTGACTTTC
TRBD1,TRBV9,NA,TRBJ2-1,CASSPDRGHYNEQFF,TGTGCCAGCAGCCCAGACAGGGGGCACTACAATGAGCAGTTCTTC
NA,TRBV12-3/TRBV12-4,many,TRBJ2-3,CASSLQGQITDTQYF,TGTGCCAGCAGTTTGCAGGGGCAGATCACAGATACGCAGTATTTT
NA,TRBV4-1,NA,TRBJ2-2,CASSQDTQGATGELFF,TGCGCCAGCAGCCAAGACACCCAGGGTGCAACCGGGGAGCTGTTTTTT
NA,TRBV27,NA,TRBJ1-2,CASSSLGAGYTF,TGTGCCAGCAGTTCCCTTGGGGCCGGCTACACCTTC
NA,TRBV7-8,many,TRBJ2-5,CASTIRGTREETQYF,TGTGCCAGCACCATCCGGGGTACCCGGGAAGAGACCCAGTACTTC
NA,TRBV6-5,NA,TRBJ2-7,CASSYYPGANYEQYF,TGTGCCAGCAGTTACTACCCAGGGGCGAACTACGAGCAGTACTTC
TRBD1,TRBV7-9,few,TRBJ2-5,CASSSGGFETQYF,TGTGCCAGCAGCTCAGGGGGTTTCGAGACCCAGTACTTC